The 28 T cell receptor beta chains in this list originate from one sample, sequenced in a study of CD8+ T cells in alopecia areata. Extraction of RNA preceded its reverse transcription into cDNA, which served as the sequencing template. Clones were read by immunoSEQ multiplex PCR, and TCRdb kept only the in-frame ones, dropping some. This table holds 150,000 to 200,000 clones, about 65% found once. As to treatment: oral pan-JAK inhibitor, 5-10 mg twice daily. The sequencing here drew on CD4+ T cells sorted from blood, taken at week 49, from a patient treated with tofacitinib. Receptors originate from a human donor with alopecia areata.

To note about this clone: Distinct nucleotide sequences in the sample also encode this CDR3. This sequence joins TRBV30 and TRBJ2-7; no clear D gene. Trimming removed 0 bases at V and 0 bases at J, with 9 bases between. CDR3 length equals 14 residues. Per germline, CDR1 GTSNPN and CDR2 SVGIG (reference sequence). CDR3 protein: CAWSVGGTSYEQYF. The DNA for the CDR3 is TGTGCCTGGAGTGTCGGCGGAACCTCCTACGAGCAGTACTTC.

The chain joins TRBV10-3 to TRBJ2-5; 10 nucleotides align to TRBD1. The junction had 11 bases not matched to a gene; V was cut back by 11 bases and J by 8 bases. Germline V lookup: CDR1 ENHRY, CDR2 SYGVKD. The CDR3 extends over 13 amino acids. CDR3 protein: CAASDRGELTQYF. The DNA of the CDR3 is TGTGCCGCCTCGGACAGGGGGGAGTTAACCCAGTACTTC.

V and J are TRBV9 and TRBJ1-6, with a weak D call TRBD1 (5 bases). The germline CDR1 and CDR2 sequences are SGDLS and YYNGEE. Trimming pared 4 bases from V and 7 bases from J, leaving 27 bases between. The CDR3 has 19 residues. CDR3 nucleotide sequence: TGTGCCAGCAGCTCCCAAGGTAGTAGACGAGACGCAGGGAATTCACCCCTCCACTTT. Protein sequence: CASSSQGSRRDAGNSPLHF.

V is TRBV2 and J is TRBJ1-6, with a tentative D call TRBD1 (6 bases). V gave up 3 bases and J gave up 0 bases, with 6 bases separating them. Germline CDR1 reads SNHLY; CDR2 reads FYNNEI. CDR3 size: 15 residues. The CDR3 DNA follows: TGTGCCAGCAGTGAGGACAGCTCCTATAATTCACCCCTCCACTTT. Protein: CASSEDSSYNSPLHF. The whole variable domain, remainder taken from reference TRBV2 and TRBJ1-6, is EPEVTQTPSHQVTQMGQEVILRCVPISNHLYFYWYRQILGQKVEFLVSFYNNEISEKSEIFDDQFSVERPDGSNFTLKIRSTKLEDSAMYFCASSEDSSYNSPLHFGNGTRLTVT.

This clone has only one observation. The chain recombines TRBV30 with TRBJ1-2; the match to TRBD1 covers 7 bases. CDR3 length: 13 residues. Trimming took 7 bases from V and 4 from J; bases not matched to a gene: 9. The V gene's germline CDR1 is GTSNPN and CDR2 SVGIG (reference sequence). CDR3 sequence: CASRPRDSYGYTF. CDR3 nucleotide sequence: TGTGCCTCCCGGCCTAGGGACAGCTATGGCTACACCTTC.

V usage is TRBV7-9 and J usage is TRBJ1-6, with no clear D. V shed 0 bases and J shed 9 bases, with 12 bases lying between them. This CDR3 has 15 amino acids. The germline gives CDR1 SEHNR, CDR2 FQNEAQ (reference sequence). The CDR3 DNA is TGTGCCAGCAGCTTAGCCCGGACGACCGGTTCACCCCTCCACTTT. Translating it yields CASSLARTTGSPLHF.

V gene TRBV2 combines with J gene TRBJ2-7; the D gene is possibly TRBD2 (5 bases). Trimming removed 5 bases at V and 9 bases at J, with 17 bases between. CDR1 SNHLY and CDR2 FYNNEI come from the germline V gene. The CDR3 length is 13 residues. The CDR3 region has the DNA TGTGCCAGCAGTAGCGGATCCCCAATGTCGCAGTACTTC. Protein product: CASSSGSPMSQYF.

This clone was counted a few times. The CDR3, as DNA: TGTGCCACCCGGGTTACCGGGGAGCTGTTTTTT. Amino acids: CATRVTGELFF. This chain uses TRBV10-3 with TRBJ2-2; D uncertain. The ends were cut back, 10 bases at V and 5 bases at J, with 8 bases in the middle. This CDR3 comprises 11 residues. Germline V gene lookup returns CDR1 ENHRY and CDR2 SYGVKD.

This chain links TRBV6-5 with TRBJ2-5; 8 bases align to TRBD1. The CDR3 consists of 14 residues. The germline V gene has CDR1 MNHEY and CDR2 SVGAGI. Losses at the gene ends were 5 bases for V and 5 bases for J; bases not matched to a gene: 7. DNA for the CDR3: TGTGCCAGCAGTGTGCAGGGGGCGTGGGAGACCCAGTACTTC. As protein: CASSVQGAWETQYF.

This clone appeared a single time. The chain links TRBV11-2 to TRBJ2-6, with TRBD1 identical over 11 bases. Germline V lookup: CDR1 SGHAT, CDR2 FQNNGV. J was trimmed by 2 bases and V by 5 bases; bases with no gene match: 5. The CDR3 is 17 amino acids. The DNA of the CDR3 is TGTGCCAGCAGCCCCGGACAGGGGGCGCCTGGGGCCAACGTCCTGACTTTC. This codes for CASSPGQGAPGANVLTF.

A few counts support this clone. The chain is built from TRBV6-5 and TRBJ1-2; possibly TRBD1 for D (6 bases). The CDR3 sequence is 16 residues long. Per germline, CDR1 MNHEY and CDR2 SVGAGI. The V and J ends lost 2 bases and 8 bases respectively, with 21 bases between them. DNA of the CDR3: TGTGCCAGCAGTTACCTAGTGTCGCGGCAGGGGAGCGGCTACACCTTC. Protein sequence: CASSYLVSRQGSGYTF.

The CDR3 DNA reads as TGTGCCAGCAGTTTAAAGGGGGCGGGTGGCTACACCTTC. Protein product: CASSLKGAGGYTF. The chain links TRBV27 to TRBJ1-2; TRBD1 matches at 7 bases. This CDR3 has 13 residues. Germline loops: CDR1 MNHEY, CDR2 SMNVEV (reference sequence). V dropped 2 bases and J dropped 7; count of bases not matched to a gene: 4.

This clone has a single count. The chain has TRBV4-3 and TRBJ2-7, with TRBD1 matching over 7 bases. Germline V gene lookup returns CDR1 LGHNA and CDR2 YSLEER. After removal of 0 bases from V and 2 bases from J, the junction contained 7 bases not matched to a gene. The CDR3 runs to 16 residues. The CDR3, as DNA: TGCGCCAGCAGCCAAGACGGACAGGTTGACACCTACGAGCAGTACTTC. This gives the protein CASSQDGQVDTYEQYF.

In this sample, this clone turned up a few times. The DNA of the CDR3 is TGTGCCAGCAGCTTTCGATTCGACAGGTTCGGATCCTACGAGCAGTACTTC. Translating gives CASSFRFDRFGSYEQYF. The V gene is TRBV7-2, the J gene TRBJ2-7; D perhaps matches TRBD1 (6 bases). The CDR3 sequence is 17 residues long. Trimming pared 3 bases from V and 1 base from J, leaving 19 bases between. Germline CDR1 SGHTA, CDR2 FQGNSA.

This clone showed up just a few times. The rearrangement joins TRBV9 to TRBJ1-3; D gene unclear. Per germline, CDR1 SGDLS and CDR2 YYNGEE. Trimming left V 2 bases short and J 3 bases short, with 6 bases between. This CDR3 is built from 13 residues. The CDR3 region is CASSVTGGNTIYF. CDR3 DNA sequence: TGTGCCAGCAGCGTGACCGGTGGAAACACCATATATTTT. Full variable domain (remainder filled in from reference TRBV9 and TRBJ1-3): DSGVTQTPKHLITATGQRVTLRCSPRSGDLSVYWYQQSLDQGLQFLIQYYNGEERAKGNILERFSAQQFPDLHSELNLSSLELGDSALYFCASSVTGGNTIYFGEGSWLTVV.

This sequence joins TRBV27 and TRBJ1-2; 10 bases match TRBD1. Germline V gives CDR1 MNHEY, CDR2 SMNVEV (reference sequence). V dropped 4 bases and J dropped 3; count of bases not matched to a gene: 5. CDR3 length equals 15 residues. The CDR3 reads CASSYAGTGDYGYTF. DNA for the CDR3: TGTGCCAGCAGTTACGCCGGGACAGGGGACTATGGCTACACCTTC.

This clone was found a few times. The chain couples TRBV29-1 to TRBJ2-7; 7 nucleotides align to TRBD1. V lost 3 bases, J lost 2 bases, and 10 bases stayed unmatched. The germline V gene has CDR1 SQVTM and CDR2 ANQGSEA. This CDR3 comprises 15 residues. The DNA of the CDR3 is TGCAGCGTTGAGTTCGGCAGGGGGAATCCCTACGAGCAGTACTTC. It translates to CSVEFGRGNPYEQYF.

The chain joins TRBV29-1 to TRBJ1-1; D possibly corresponds to TRBD1 (5 bases). Germline V lookup: CDR1 SQVTM, CDR2 ANQGSEA. This CDR3 comprises 14 residues. Trimming left V 6 bases short and J 4 bases short, with 18 bases between. CDR3 sequence reads: CSVVGAPVTTEAFF. The CDR3 DNA reads TGCAGCGTCGTCGGGGCCCCGGTGACCACTGAAGCTTTCTTT.

The chain combines TRBV5-1 with TRBJ1-2, with D hard to call. CDR1 and CDR2 from the germline V gene are SGHRS and YFSETQ. The CDR3 is 13 residues long. V was shortened by 4 bases and J by 4 bases, with 11 bases between the two germline ends. The CDR3 is CASSPGGGYGYTF. CDR3 DNA sequence: TGCGCCAGCAGCCCAGGTGGTGGCTATGGCTACACCTTC.

This clone was found a few times. Other DNA sequences within the sample encode an identical CDR3. The genes are TRBV2 and TRBJ1-1, with D possibly matching TRBD1 (5 bases). This CDR3 is built from 13 residues. Germline V lookup: CDR1 SNHLY, CDR2 FYNNEI. V gave up 6 bases and J gave up 1 base, with 9 bases separating them. This CDR3 is CASSLQGNTEAFF. CDR3 nucleotides: TGTGCCAGCAGCCTCCAGGGGAACACTGAAGCTTTCTTT.

This clone turned up a few times. The chain combines TRBV27 with TRBJ1-6, with 8 bases lining up with TRBD1. The V segment lost 5 bases and the J segment 6 bases; nucleotides outside the gene matches: 6. CDR1 MNHEY and CDR2 SMNVEV come from the germline V gene (reference sequence). The CDR3 has 15 residues. The CDR3 reads CASSPRTGINSPLHF. The CDR3 DNA follows: TGTGCCAGCAGTCCCCGGACAGGGATTAATTCACCCCTCCACTTT.

This clone was detected a few times. The chain is built from TRBV23-1 and TRBJ2-7; D possibly corresponds to TRBD2 (6 bases). TRBV23-1 is treated as an ORF (open reading frame) with a function not yet certain. The CDR3 length is 14 residues. Trimming stripped 2 bases from V and 6 bases from J, with 14 bases between. The CDR3 region is CASSQRRRGSEQYF. The CDR3, as DNA: TGCGCCAGCAGTCAACGCCGCCGGGGGAGCGAGCAGTACTTC.

The V call is TRBV5-5, the J call TRBJ2-3; D is possibly TRBD1 or TRBD2 (5 bases each). CDR3 length equals 13 residues. The germline V gene encodes CDR1 SGHKS and CDR2 YYEKEE (reference sequence). V lost 4 bases and J lost 4, with 10 bases in between. CDR3 nucleotides: TGTGCCAGCAGCCCCCGGGGACCAGATACGCAGTATTTT. Its translation is CASSPRGPDTQYF.

This sequence joins TRBV5-1 and TRBJ2-3, with D uncertain. This CDR3 contains 13 residues. Trimming left V 5 bases short and J 5 bases short, with 12 bases between. From germline, CDR1 is SGHRS and CDR2 YFSETQ. The chain's CDR3 is CASREAVLDTQYF. The CDR3 nucleotides read TGCGCCAGCAGAGAGGCGGTTCTAGATACGCAGTATTTT.

The chain links TRBV30 to TRBJ1-1; unclear D gene. The CDR3 length is 13 residues. V was cut by 2 bases and J by 1 base, with 8 bases left in between. Germline CDR1 is GTSNPN and CDR2 is SVGIG (reference sequence). CDR3 DNA sequence: TGTGCCTGGAGTTTCGGGGAGAACACTGAAGCTTTCTTT. Amino acid sequence: CAWSFGENTEAFF.

The chain employs TRBV6-5 and TRBJ1-2, with 9 bases aligning to TRBD1. CDR1 is MNHEY, CDR2 SVGAGI, per germline. Trimming cost V 6 bases and J 5 bases; bases outside gene matches: 7. This CDR3 region has 14 residues. The CDR3 nucleotides are TGTGCCAGCAGAGACCCGGGACAGGGATATGGCTACACCTTC. This gives the protein CASRDPGQGYGYTF.

The chain joins TRBV7-2 to TRBJ2-4; no reliable D call. Germline assignment: CDR1 SGHTA and CDR2 FQGNSA. Trimming pared 5 bases from V and 6 bases from J, leaving 11 bases between. This CDR3 region has 13 residues. The CDR3 reads CASSLQTSNIQYF. CDR3 in DNA: TGTGCCAGCAGCCTACAAACCTCAAACATTCAGTACTTC.

This chain connects TRBV29-1 to TRBJ2-6; TRBD1 matches 7 bases. The CDR3 runs 13 residues. Germline V gives CDR1 SQVTM, CDR2 ANQGSEA. The junction had 2 bases not matched to a gene; V was cut back by 7 bases and J by 2 bases. The CDR3 protein is CSAGTAGANVLTF. The CDR3 DNA follows: TGCAGCGCTGGGACAGCTGGGGCCAACGTCCTGACTTTC. Looking up the rest from reference TRBV29-1 and TRBJ2-6 gives the full variable domain: SAVISQKPSRDICQRGTSLTIQCQVDSQVTMMFWYRQQPGQSLTLIATANQGSEATYESGFVIDKFPISRPNLTFSTLTVSNMSPEDSSIYLCSAGTAGANVLTFGAGSRLTVL.